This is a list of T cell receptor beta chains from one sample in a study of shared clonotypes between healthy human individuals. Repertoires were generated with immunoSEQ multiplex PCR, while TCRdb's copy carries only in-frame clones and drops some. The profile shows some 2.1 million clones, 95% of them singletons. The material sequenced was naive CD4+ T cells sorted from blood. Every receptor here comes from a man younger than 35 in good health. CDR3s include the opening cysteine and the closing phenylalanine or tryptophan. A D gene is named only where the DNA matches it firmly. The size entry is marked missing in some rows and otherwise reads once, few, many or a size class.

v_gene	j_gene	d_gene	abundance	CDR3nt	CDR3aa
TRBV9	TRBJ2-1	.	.	TGTGCCAGCAGCGTCCTAGGGGGGGTTTCCTACAATGAGCAGTTCTTC	CASSVLGGVSYNEQFF
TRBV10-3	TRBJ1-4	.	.	TGTGCCATCAGTGAGTCGGTTGCAACTAATGAAAAACTGTTTTTT	CAISESVATNEKLFF
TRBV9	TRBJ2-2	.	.	TGTGCCAGCAGCGTAGGGGCTAGCGCCAACACCGGGGAGCTGTTTTTT	CASSVGASANTGELFF
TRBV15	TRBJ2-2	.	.	TGTGCCACCAGCAGAGAGGTGTCCACCGGGGAGCTGTTTTTT	CATSREVSTGELFF
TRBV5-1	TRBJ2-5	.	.	TGCGCCAGCAGCCCCTCGGGGGTGGAGACCCAGTACTTC	CASSPSGVETQYF
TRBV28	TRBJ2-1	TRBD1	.	TGTGCCAGCAGCTCCGGGACAGAATACAATGAGCAGTTCTTC	CASSSGTEYNEQFF
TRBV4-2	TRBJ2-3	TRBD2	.	TGTGCCAGCAGCCAAGACCCCCGACTAGCGGGGAAGTACACAGATACGCAGTATTTT	CASSQDPRLAGKYTDTQYF
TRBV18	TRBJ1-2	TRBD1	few	TGTGCCAGCTCACCCAGCGAGGACAGGGAATATGGCTACACCTTC	CASSPSEDREYGYTF
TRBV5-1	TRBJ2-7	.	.	TGCGCCAGCAGCCCGGGGGCAGGGGTGAGAGAGCAGTACTTC	CASSPGAGVREQYF
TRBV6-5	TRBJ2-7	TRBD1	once	TGTGCCAGCAGCCTGAGACAGGGGGCCGACGAGCAGTACTTC	CASSLRQGADEQYF
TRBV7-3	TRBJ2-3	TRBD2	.	TGTGCCAGCAGCCCCTGGGGACTAGCGGGGGGAGCTGATACGCAGTATTTT	CASSPWGLAGGADTQYF
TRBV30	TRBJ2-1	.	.	TGTGCCTGGAGTGTACGGAGCGGTACCTACAATGAGCAGTTCTTC	CAWSVRSGTYNEQFF
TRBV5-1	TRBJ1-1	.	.	TGCGCCAGCAGCCGGCCGGAGGGTGAGGACACTGAAGCTTTCTTT	CASSRPEGEDTEAFF
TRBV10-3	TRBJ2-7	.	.	TGTGCCATCAGTTATAGCTTCCCCTACGAGCAGTACTTC	CAISYSFPYEQYF
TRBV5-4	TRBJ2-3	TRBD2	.	TGTGCCAGCAGCTTGAGCCGGGGGGGCGCAGATACGCAGTATTTT	CASSLSRGGADTQYF
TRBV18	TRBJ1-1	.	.	TGTGCCAGCTCAACCCCAGGGAAGGGGACTGAAGCTTTCTTT	CASSTPGKGTEAFF
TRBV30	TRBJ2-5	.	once	TGTGCCTGGAGCGGCCAGGGGGGAGGCCGACATCAGTGGACCCAGTACTTC	CAWSGQGGGRHQWTQYF
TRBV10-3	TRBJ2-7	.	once	TGTGCCATTACTAACTGGGCAGACTACGAGCAGTACTTC	CAITNWADYEQYF
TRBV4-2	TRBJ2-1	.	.	TGTGCCAGCAGCCCCAACGACAATGAGCAGTTCTTC	CASSPNDNEQFF
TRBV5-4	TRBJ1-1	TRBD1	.	TGTGCCAGCAGCCAACCCAGGGGGGATAGCACTGAAGCTTTCTTT	CASSQPRGDSTEAFF
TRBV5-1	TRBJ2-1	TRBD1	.	TGCGCCAGCAGCTTGTTGGGTCAGGGGGCTAGCAATGAGCAGTTCTTC	CASSLLGQGASNEQFF
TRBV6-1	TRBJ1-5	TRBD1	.	TGTGCCAGCAGTGAAATTCTCAGGGGGAATAGCAATCAGCCCCAGCATTTT	CASSEILRGNSNQPQHF
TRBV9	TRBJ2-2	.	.	TGTGCCAGCAGCGTAGGGGACACGAACACCGGGGAGCTGTTTTTT	CASSVGDTNTGELFF
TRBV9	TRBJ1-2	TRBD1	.	TGTGCCAGCAGCGTGGGACAGGCGACTACCCGTGGCTACACCTTC	CASSVGQATTRGYTF
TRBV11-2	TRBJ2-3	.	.	TGTGCCAGCAGCTTAGATTTGCAGTCAGATACGCAGTATTTT	CASSLDLQSDTQYF
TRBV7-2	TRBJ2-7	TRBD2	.	TGTGCCAGCAGTCCTCCTTGGGGACTAGGCTACGAGCAGTACTTC	CASSPPWGLGYEQYF
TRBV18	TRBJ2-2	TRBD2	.	TGTGCCAGCTCACCCCCCGGACTAGCGGGGGGCACCGGGGAGCTGTTTTTT	CASSPPGLAGGTGELFF
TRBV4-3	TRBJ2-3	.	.	TGCGCCAGCAGCCAAGACGGGGTACCTACCAATACGCAGTATTTT	CASSQDGVPTNTQYF
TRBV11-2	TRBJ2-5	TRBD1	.	TGTGCCAGCAGAAGGGACAGCGCTTACCAAGAGACCCAGTACTTC	CASRRDSAYQETQYF
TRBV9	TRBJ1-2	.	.	TGTGCCAGCAGCTCTAGGGGCAGGGAAGAAGATGGCTACACCTTC	CASSSRGREEDGYTF
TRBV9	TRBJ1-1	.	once	TGTGCCAGCAGCGTAGGGTCCCTAGGGGGAAAAGCTTTCTTT	CASSVGSLGGKAFF
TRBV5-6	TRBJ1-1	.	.	TGTGCCAGCAGCTTGACCATACAGGGATCCCTCATGAACACTGAAGCTTTCTTT	CASSLTIQGSLMNTEAFF
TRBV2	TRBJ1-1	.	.	TGTGCCAGCAGGTCAGGGGCGAACACTGAAGCTTTCTTT	CASRSGANTEAFF
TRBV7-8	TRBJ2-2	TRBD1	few	TGTGCCAGCAGACCCGGACAGGGGACTGGGCTGTTTTTT	CASRPGQGTGLFF
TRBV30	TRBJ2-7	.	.	TGTGCCTGGATCCCCCGATTAGGGACCCGGGGGCAGCAGTACTTC	CAWIPRLGTRGQQYF
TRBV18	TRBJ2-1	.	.	TGTGCCAGCTCACCGGAGGCGGGACGCTGGGATGAGCAGTTCTTC	CASSPEAGRWDEQFF
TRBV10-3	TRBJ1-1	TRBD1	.	TGTGCCATCAGTGAGTCGCCAAAGGGACAGGGGGGTAGCAACACTGAAGCTTTCTTT	CAISESPKGQGGSNTEAFF
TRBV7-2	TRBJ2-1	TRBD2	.	TGTGCCAGCAGCTGGGGACTAGCGGGAGGGTTGAGAACAAATGAGCAGTTCTTC	CASSWGLAGGLRTNEQFF
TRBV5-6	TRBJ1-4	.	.	TGTGCCAGCAGCTTGGACCCCGCAACTAATGAAAAACTGTTTTTT	CASSLDPATNEKLFF
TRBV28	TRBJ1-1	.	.	TGTGCCAGCATTGGATGGGGCATGAACACTGAAGCTTTCTTT	CASIGWGMNTEAFF